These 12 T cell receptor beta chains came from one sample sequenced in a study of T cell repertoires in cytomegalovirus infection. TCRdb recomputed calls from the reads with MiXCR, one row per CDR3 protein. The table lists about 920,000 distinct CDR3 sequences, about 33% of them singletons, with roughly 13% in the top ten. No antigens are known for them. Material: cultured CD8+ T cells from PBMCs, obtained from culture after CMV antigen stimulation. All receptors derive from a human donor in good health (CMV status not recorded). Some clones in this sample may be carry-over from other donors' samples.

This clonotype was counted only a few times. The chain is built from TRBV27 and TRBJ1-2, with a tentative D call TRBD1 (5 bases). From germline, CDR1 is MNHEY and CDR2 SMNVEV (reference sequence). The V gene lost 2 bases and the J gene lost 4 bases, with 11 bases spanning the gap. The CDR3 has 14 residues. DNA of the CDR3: TGTGCCAGCAGTTTACAGGGTTTTCCCTATGGCTACACCTTC. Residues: CASSLQGFPYGYTF.

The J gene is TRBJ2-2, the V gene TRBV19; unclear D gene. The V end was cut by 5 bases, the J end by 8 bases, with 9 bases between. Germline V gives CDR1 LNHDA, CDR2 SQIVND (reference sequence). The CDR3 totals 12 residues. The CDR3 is CASSPRLGELFF. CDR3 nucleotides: TGTGCCAGTAGTCCCCGGCTTGGGGAGCTGTTTTTT. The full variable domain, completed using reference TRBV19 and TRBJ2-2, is DGGITQSPKYLFRKEGQNVTLSCEQNLNHDAMYWYRQDPGQGLRLIYYSQIVNDFQKGDIAEGYSVSREKKESFPLTVTSAQKNPTAFYLCASSPRLGELFFGEGSRLTVL.

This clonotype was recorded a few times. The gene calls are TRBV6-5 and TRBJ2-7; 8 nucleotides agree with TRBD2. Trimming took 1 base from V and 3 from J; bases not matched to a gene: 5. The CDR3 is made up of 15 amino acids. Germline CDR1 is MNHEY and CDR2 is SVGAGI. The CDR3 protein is CASSYLLADNYEQYF. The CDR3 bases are TGTGCCAGCAGTTACTTACTAGCGGACAACTACGAGCAGTACTTC.

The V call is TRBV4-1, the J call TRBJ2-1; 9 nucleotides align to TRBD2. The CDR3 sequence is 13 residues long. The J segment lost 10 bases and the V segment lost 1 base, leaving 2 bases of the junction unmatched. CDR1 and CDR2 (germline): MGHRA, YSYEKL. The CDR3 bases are TGCGCCAGCAGCCAAGGGCTAGCGGGGGAGCAGTTCTTC. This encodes CASSQGLAGEQFF.

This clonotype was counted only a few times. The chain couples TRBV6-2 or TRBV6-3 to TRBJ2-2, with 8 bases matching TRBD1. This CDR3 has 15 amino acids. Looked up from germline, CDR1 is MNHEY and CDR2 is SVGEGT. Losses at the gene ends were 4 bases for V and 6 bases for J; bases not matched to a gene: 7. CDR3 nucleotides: TGTGCCAGCAGTTCCACAGGGGGTAGAGCCGGGGAGCTGTTTTTT. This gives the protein CASSSTGGRAGELFF.

CDR3 residues: CATSPSEGGTTDTQYF. The CDR3 nucleotides are TGTGCCACCAGCCCCTCGGAGGGGGGGACCACAGATACGCAGTATTTT. The chain employs TRBV15 and TRBJ2-3, with D possibly being TRBD2 (7 bases). V was shortened by 5 bases and J by 2 bases, with 17 bases between the two germline ends. This CDR3 is 16 amino acids long. The germline CDR1 and CDR2 sequences are LNHNV and YYDKDF (reference sequence).

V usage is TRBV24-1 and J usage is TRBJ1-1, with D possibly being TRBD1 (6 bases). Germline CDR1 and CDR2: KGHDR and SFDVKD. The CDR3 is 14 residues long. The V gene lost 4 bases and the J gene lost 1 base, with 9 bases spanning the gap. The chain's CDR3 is CATSEGHKNTEAFF. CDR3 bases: TGTGCCACCAGTGAGGGACACAAGAACACTGAAGCTTTCTTT.

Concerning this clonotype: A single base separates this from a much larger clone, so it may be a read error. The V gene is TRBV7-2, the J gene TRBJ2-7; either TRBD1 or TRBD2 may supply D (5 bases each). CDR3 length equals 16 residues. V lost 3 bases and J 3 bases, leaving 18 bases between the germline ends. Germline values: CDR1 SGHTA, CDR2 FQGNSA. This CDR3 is CASSFGTSTNLYEQYV. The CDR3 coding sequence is TGTGCCAGCAGCTTCGGGACGTCGACTAATCTCTACGAGCAGTACGTC.

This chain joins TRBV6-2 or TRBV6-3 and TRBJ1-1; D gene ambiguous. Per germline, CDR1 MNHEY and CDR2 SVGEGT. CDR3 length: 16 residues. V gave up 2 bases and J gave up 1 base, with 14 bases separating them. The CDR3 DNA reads TGTGCCAGCAGTTACAGCTGGAGGACCCCGAACACTGAAGCTTTCTTT. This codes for CASSYSWRTPNTEAFF.

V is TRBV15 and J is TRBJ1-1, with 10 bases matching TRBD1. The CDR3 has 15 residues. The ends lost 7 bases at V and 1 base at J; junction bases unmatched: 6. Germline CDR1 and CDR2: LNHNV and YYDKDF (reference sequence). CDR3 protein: CATNRGQGPNTEAFF. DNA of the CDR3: TGTGCCACCAACAGGGGACAGGGGCCGAACACTGAAGCTTTCTTT.

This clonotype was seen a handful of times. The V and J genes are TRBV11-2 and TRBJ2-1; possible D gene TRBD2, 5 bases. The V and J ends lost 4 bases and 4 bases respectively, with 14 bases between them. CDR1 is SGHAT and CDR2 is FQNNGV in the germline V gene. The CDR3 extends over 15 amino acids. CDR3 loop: CASSYHPSGYNEQFF. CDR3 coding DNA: TGTGCCAGCAGCTATCATCCTTCGGGGTACAATGAGCAGTTCTTC.

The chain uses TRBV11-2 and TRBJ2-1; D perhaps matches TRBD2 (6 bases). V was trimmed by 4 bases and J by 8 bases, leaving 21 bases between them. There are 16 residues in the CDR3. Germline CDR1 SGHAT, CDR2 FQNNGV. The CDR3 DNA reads TGTGCCAGCAGCTCCTCCCCCGGGACTCTTTCCCATGAGCAGTTCTTC. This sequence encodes CASSSSPGTLSHEQFF.